The clone carrying this TCR beta chain was observed at least ten times. Its antigen remains unknown. Diagnostic assessment was based on clinical symptoms, serum thyroxine and TRAb, thyroid ultrasound and orbital computed tomography. These data belong to a study of T cells in Graves' hyperthyroidism and ophthalmopathy. Whole-study findings and limits: Through a model of 13 V-J features, ophthalmopathy was separated from stable hyperthyroidism. The model forecast ophthalmopathy, anticipating it by a median around 6.5 months before onset.

Germline CDR1 is SGHDT and CDR2 is YYEEEE. This CDR3 has 19 residues. Trimming pared 1 base from V and 2 bases from J, leaving 23 bases between. RNA transcripts served as the template for amplifying TCR beta CDR3 regions. A set of HTBI primers served as the primers for a first-round RT-PCR of the TCR CDR3. TCRdb re-derived calls from the multiplex PCR reads in MiXCR, one entry per CDR3 protein. The table records about 350,000 distinct CDR3 sequences, around 13% of them present only once. The origin of this receptor is a young woman with Graves' hyperthyroidism. The rearrangement links TRBV5-6 to TRBJ2-3; D might be TRBD1 (5 bases). Material for sequencing was blood. The CDR3 spells CASSLPGQGEHYPTDTQYF. The CDR3 bases are TGTGCCAGCAGCTTGCCTGGGCAGGGCGAACATTATCCCACAGATACGCAGTATTTT. The complete variable domain, with remaining parts taken from reference TRBV5-6 and TRBJ2-3, reads DAGVTQSPTHLIKTRGQQVTLRCSPKSGHDTVSWYQQALGQGPQFIFQYYEEEERQRGNFPDRFSGHQFPNYSSELNVNALLLGDSALYLCASSLPGQGEHYPTDTQYFGPGTRLTVL.